A single sample gave rise to the 5 T cell receptor beta chains below, sequenced in a study of radiotherapy plus CTLA-4 blockade in lung cancer. TCRdb's copy holds only in-frame clones and misses some; the assay was immunoSEQ multiplex PCR. This repertoire shows tens of thousands of clones, about 76% found once; its top ten account for 6.5% to 10%. Material: peripheral blood, obtained from a patient treated with radiotherapy plus ipilimumab. All receptors derive from a human donor with non-small cell lung cancer who had a complete response to radiotherapy plus ipilimumab.

This clone is categorized as medium-sized. V and J are TRBV4-3 and TRBJ2-7; unclear D gene. The CDR3 length is 13 residues. CDR1 and CDR2 (germline): LGHNA, YSLEER. V was clipped by 0 bases and J by 6 bases, with 9 bases between them. CDR3 protein: CASSQENWSEQYF. The CDR3 nucleotides read TGCGCCAGCAGCCAAGAAAACTGGAGCGAGCAGTACTTC.

This clone was counted between two and nine times. V and J are TRBV7-9 and TRBJ1-1; unclear D gene. The V end was cut by 5 bases, the J end by 0 bases, with 10 bases between. Germline CDR1 reads SEHNR; CDR2 reads FQNEAQ (reference sequence). The CDR3 length is 14 residues. CDR3 DNA: TGTGCCAGCAGCCCCAGGATGATGAACACTGAAGCTTTCTTT. Translated, it gives CASSPRMMNTEAFF.

This chain connects TRBV2 to TRBJ1-4, with 7 bases that match TRBD1. V shed 6 bases and J 0 bases; nucleotides not matched to a gene: 4. In germline, CDR1 is SNHLY, CDR2 FYNNEI. CDR3 length: 15 residues. The CDR3 sequence is CASRTGRTTNEKLFF. In nucleotides, the CDR3 is TGTGCCAGCAGGACAGGGAGGACAACTAATGAAAAACTGTTTTTT. The whole variable domain, filled in from reference TRBV2 and TRBJ1-4, reads EPEVTQTPSHQVTQMGQEVILRCVPISNHLYFYWYRQILGQKVEFLVSFYNNEISEKSEIFDDQFSVERPDGSNFTLKIRSTKLEDSAMYFCASRTGRTTNEKLFFGSGTQLSVL.

This clone was counted a single time. The chain has TRBV5-1 and TRBJ2-1; TRBD2 matches 8 bases. Germline V lookup: CDR1 SGHRS, CDR2 YFSETQ. The CDR3 totals 18 residues. The trim removed 4 bases at V and 8 bases at J, leaving 20 bases unmatched. The CDR3 here is CASSKGVFAGGPRDEQFF. The CDR3, as DNA: TGCGCCAGCAGCAAGGGAGTTTTTGCGGGGGGCCCTCGGGATGAGCAGTTCTTC. Filled out from reference TRBV5-1 and TRBJ2-1, the complete variable domain reads KAGVTQTPRYLIKTRGQQVTLSCSPISGHRSVSWYQQTPGQGLQFLFEYFSETQRNKGNFPGRFSGRQFSNSRSEMNVSTLELGDSALYLCASSKGVFAGGPRDEQFFGPGTRLTVL.

This clone was seen a handful of times. The chain couples TRBV19 to TRBJ1-3; D is undetermined. This CDR3 contains 14 residues. Germline assignment: CDR1 LNHDA and CDR2 SQIVND (reference sequence). V dropped 5 bases and J dropped 1 base, with 9 bases sitting between them. For the CDR3, the DNA is TGTGCCAGTAGTCGGGGTGCGTCTGGAAACACCATATATTTT. The encoded protein is CASSRGASGNTIYF.